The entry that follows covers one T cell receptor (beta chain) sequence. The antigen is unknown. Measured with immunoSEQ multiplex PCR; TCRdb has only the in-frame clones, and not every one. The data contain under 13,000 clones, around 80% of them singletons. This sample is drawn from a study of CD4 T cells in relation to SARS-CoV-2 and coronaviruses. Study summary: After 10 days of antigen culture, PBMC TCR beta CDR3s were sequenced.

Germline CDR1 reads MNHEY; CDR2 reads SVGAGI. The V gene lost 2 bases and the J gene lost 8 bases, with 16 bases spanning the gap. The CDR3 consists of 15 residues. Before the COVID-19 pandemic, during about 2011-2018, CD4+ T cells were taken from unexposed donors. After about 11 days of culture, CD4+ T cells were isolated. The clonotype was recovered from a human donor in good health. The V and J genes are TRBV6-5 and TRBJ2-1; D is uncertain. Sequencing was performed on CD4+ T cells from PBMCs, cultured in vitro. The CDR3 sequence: CASSYADPYRDEQFF. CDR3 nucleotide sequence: TGTGCCAGCAGTTACGCGGACCCTTATAGGGATGAGCAGTTCTTC.